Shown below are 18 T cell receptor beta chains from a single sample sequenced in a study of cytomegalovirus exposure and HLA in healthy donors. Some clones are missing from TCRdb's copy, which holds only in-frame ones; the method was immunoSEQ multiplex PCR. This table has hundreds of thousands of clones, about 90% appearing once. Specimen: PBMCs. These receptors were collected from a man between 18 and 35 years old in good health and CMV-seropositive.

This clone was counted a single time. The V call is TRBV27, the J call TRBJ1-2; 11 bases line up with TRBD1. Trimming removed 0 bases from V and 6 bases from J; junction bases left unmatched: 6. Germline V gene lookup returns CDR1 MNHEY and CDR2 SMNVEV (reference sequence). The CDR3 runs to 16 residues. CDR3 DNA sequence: TGTGCCAGCAGTTTATCCGACGCGGGACAGGGGGATGGCTACACCTTC. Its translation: CASSLSDAGQGDGYTF.

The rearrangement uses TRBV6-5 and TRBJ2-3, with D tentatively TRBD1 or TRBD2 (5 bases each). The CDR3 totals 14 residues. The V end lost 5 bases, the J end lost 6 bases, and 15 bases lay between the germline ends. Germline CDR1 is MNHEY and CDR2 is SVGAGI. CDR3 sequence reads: CASSPRAGDDTQYF. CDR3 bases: TGTGCCAGCAGTCCGCGGGCCGGGGACGATACGCAGTATTTT.

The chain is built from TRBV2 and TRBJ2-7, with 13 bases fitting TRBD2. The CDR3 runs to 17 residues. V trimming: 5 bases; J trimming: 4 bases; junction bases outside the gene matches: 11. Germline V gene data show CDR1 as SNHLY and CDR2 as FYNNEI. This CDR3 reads CASSTGRTSGSRYEQYF. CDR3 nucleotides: TGTGCCAGCAGTACAGGCCGGACTAGCGGGAGTAGGTACGAGCAGTACTTC.

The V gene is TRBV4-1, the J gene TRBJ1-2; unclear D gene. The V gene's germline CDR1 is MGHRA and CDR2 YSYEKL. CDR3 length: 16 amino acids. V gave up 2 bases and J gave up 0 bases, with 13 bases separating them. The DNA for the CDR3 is TGCGCCAGCAGCCAACCGAGACACGCAGCTAACTATGGCTACACCTTC. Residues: CASSQPRHAANYGYTF.

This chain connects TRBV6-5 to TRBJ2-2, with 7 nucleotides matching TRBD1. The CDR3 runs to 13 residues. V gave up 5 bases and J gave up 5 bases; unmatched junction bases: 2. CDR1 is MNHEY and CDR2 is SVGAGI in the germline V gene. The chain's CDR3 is CASSRRGTGELFF. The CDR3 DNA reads TGTGCCAGCAGTCGCAGGGGGACCGGGGAGCTGTTTTTT.

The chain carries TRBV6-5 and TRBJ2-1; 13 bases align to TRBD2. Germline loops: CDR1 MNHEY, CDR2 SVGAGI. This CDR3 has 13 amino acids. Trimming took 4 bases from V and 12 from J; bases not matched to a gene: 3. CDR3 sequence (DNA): TGTGCCAGCAGTTTCGGGACTAGCGGGACGCAGTTCTTC. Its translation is CASSFGTSGTQFF.

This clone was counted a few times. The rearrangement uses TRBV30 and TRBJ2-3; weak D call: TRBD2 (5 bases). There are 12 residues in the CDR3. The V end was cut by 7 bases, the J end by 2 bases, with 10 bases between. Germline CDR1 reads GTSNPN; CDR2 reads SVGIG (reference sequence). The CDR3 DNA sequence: TGTGCCTTTAGCGACAACACAGATACGCAGTATTTT. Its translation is CAFSDNTDTQYF. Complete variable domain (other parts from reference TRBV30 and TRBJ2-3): SQTIHQWPATLVQPVGSPLSLECTVEGTSNPNLYWYRQAAGRGLQLLFYSVGIGQISSEVPQNLSASRPQDRQFILSSKKLLLSDSGFYLCAFSDNTDTQYFGPGTRLTVL.

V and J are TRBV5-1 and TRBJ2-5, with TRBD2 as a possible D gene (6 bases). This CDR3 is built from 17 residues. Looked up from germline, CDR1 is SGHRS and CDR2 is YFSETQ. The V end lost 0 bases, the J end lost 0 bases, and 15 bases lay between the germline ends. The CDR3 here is CASSLVLAEGNQETQYF. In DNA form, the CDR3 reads TGCGCCAGCAGCTTGGTCCTGGCGGAGGGAAACCAAGAGACCCAGTACTTC.

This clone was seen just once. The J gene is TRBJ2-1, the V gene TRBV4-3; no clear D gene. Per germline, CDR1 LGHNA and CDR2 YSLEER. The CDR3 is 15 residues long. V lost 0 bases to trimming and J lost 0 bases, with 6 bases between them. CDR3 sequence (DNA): TGCGCCAGCAGCCAAGACTTGAGCTCCTACAATGAGCAGTTCTTC. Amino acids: CASSQDLSSYNEQFF.

The CDR3 sequence: CASSGVGEGPQHF. CDR3 coding DNA: TGTGCCAGCAGTGGTGTCGGTGAAGGCCCCCAGCATTTT. The chain carries TRBV25-1 and TRBJ1-5, with no clear D. This CDR3 has 13 amino acids. Trimming removed 4 bases from V and 10 bases from J, with 14 bases in between. From germline, CDR1 is MGHDK and CDR2 SYGVNS. Together with reference TRBV25-1 and TRBJ1-5, the CDR3 gives the full variable domain: EADIYQTPRYLVIGTGKKITLECSQTMGHDKMYWYQQDPGMELHLIHYSYGVNSTEKGDLSSESTVSRIRTEHFPLTLESARPSHTSQYLCASSGVGEGPQHFGDGTRLSIL.

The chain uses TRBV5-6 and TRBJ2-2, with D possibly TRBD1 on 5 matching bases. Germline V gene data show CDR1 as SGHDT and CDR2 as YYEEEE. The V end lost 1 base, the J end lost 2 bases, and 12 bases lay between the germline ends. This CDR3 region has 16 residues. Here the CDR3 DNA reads TGTGCCAGCAGCTTGTCGGTAGGGGTAAACACCGGGGAGCTGTTTTTT. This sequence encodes CASSLSVGVNTGELFF.

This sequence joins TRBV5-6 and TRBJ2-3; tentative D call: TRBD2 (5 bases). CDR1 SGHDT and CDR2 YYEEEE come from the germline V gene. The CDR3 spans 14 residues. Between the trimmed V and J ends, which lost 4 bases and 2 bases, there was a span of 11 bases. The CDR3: CASSEEGYTDTQYF. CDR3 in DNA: TGTGCCAGCAGCGAAGAGGGATACACAGATACGCAGTATTTT. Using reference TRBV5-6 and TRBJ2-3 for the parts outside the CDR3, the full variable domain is DAGVTQSPTHLIKTRGQQVTLRCSPKSGHDTVSWYQQALGQGPQFIFQYYEEEERQRGNFPDRFSGHQFPNYSSELNVNALLLGDSALYLCASSEEGYTDTQYFGPGTRLTVL.

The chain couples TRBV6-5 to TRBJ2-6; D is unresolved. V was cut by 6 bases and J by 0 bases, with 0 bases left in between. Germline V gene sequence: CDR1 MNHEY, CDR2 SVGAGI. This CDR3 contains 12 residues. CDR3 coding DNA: TGTGCCAGCAGCTCTGGGGCCAACGTCCTGACTTTC. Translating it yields CASSSGANVLTF.

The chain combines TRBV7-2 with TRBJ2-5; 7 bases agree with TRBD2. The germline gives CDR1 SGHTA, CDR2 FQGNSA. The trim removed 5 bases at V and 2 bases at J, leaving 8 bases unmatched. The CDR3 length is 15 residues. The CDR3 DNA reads TGTGCCAGCAGCGCAGCGTGGGGGGGACAAGAGACCCAGTACTTC. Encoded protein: CASSAAWGGQETQYF.

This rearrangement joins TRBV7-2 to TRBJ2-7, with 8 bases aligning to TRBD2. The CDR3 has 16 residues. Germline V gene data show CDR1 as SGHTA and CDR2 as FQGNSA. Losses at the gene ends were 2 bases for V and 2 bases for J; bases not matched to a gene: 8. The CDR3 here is CASSLYGTRGTYEQYF. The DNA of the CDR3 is TGTGCCAGCAGCTTATACGGGACTAGAGGAACCTACGAGCAGTACTTC.

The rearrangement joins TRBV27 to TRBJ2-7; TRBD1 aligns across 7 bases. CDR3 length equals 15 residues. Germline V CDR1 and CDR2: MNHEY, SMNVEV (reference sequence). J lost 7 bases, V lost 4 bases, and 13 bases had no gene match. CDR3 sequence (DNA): TGTGCCAGCAGTTCTGAGGGGGCCCATTCGGGGGAGCAGTACTTC. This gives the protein CASSSEGAHSGEQYF.

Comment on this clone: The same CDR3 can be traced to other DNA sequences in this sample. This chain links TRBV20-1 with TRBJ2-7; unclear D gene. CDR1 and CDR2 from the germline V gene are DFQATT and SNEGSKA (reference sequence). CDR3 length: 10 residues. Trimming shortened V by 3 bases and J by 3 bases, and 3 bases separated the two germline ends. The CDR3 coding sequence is TGCAGTGCTAGTGACTACGAGCAGTACTTC. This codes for CSASDYEQYF.

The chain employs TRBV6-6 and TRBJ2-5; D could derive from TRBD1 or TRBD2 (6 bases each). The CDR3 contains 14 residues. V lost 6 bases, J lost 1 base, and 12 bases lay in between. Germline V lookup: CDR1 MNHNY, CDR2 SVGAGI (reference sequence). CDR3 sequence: CASSPGGPQETQYF. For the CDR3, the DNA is TGTGCCAGCAGCCCTGGGGGGCCCCAAGAGACCCAGTACTTC.